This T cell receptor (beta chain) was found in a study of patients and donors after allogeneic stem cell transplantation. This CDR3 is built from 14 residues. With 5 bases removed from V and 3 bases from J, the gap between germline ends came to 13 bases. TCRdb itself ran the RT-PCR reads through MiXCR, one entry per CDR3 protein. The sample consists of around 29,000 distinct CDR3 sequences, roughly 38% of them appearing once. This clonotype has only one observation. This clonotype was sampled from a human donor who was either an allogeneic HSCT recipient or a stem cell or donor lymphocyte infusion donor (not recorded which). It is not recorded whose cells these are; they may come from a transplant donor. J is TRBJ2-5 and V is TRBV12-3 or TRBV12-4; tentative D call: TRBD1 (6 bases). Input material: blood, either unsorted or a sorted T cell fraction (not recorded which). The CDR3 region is CASSPGESEETQYF. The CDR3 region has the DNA TGTGCCAGCAGTCCAGGGGAGAGCGAAGAGACCCAGTACTTC.